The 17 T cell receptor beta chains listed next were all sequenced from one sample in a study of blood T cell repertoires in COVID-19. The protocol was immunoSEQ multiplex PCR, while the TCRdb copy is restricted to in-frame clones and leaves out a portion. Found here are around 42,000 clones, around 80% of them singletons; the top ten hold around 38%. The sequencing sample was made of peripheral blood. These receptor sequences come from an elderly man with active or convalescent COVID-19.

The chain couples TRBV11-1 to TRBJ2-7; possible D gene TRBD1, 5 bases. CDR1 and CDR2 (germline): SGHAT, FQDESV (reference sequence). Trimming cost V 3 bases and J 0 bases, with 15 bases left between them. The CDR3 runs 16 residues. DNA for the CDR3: TGTGCCAGCAGCTTTTCGACAGAAGAAGTCTCCTACGAGCAGTACTTC. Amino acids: CASSFSTEEVSYEQYF.

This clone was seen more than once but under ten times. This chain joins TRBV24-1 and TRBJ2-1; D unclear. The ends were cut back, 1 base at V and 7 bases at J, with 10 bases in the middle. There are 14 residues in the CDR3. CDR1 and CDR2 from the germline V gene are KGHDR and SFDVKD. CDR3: CATSDFNSENEQFF. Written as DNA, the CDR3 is TGTGCCACCAGTGATTTCAATTCGGAGAATGAGCAGTTCTTC.

CDR3 in DNA: TGTGCCAGCAGGGCAGATAGCAATCAGCCCCAGCATTTT. It yields the protein CASRADSNQPQHF. V is TRBV21-1 and J is TRBJ1-5; the tabulated D call, TRBD1, remains unverified against the DNA. TRBV21-1 is described as a pseudogene. This CDR3 contains 13 residues.

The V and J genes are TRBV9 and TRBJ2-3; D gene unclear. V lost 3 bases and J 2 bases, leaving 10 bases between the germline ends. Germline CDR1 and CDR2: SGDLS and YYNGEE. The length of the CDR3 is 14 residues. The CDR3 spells CASSGQVVTDTQYF. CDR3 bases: TGTGCCAGCAGCGGCCAGGTTGTCACAGATACGCAGTATTTT.

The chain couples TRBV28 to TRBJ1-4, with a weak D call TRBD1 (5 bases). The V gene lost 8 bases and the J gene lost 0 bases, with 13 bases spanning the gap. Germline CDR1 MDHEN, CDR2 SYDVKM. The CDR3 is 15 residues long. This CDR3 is CASGDLKTTNEKLFF. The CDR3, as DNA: TGTGCCAGCGGGGACTTGAAGACAACTAATGAAAAACTGTTTTTT. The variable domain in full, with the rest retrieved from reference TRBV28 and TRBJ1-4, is DVKVTQSSRYLVKRTGEKVFLECVQDMDHENMFWYRQDPGLGLRLIYFSYDVKMKEKGDIPEGYSVSREKKERFSLILESASTNQTSMYLCASGDLKTTNEKLFFGSGTQLSVL.

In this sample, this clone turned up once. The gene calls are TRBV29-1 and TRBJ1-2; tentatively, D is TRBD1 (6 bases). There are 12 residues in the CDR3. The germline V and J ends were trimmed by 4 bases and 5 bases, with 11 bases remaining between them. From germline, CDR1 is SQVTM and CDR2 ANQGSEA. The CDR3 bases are TGCAGCGTTGCCTGGACAGTGTATGGCTACACCTTC. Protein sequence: CSVAWTVYGYTF.

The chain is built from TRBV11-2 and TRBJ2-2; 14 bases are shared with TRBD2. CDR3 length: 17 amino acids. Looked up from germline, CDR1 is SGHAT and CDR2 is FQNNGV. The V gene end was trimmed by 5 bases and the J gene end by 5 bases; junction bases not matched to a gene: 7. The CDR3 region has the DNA TGTGCCAGCAGCCGGACTAGCGGGGGGAGTGAAACCGGGGAGCTGTTTTTT. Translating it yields CASSRTSGGSETGELFF.

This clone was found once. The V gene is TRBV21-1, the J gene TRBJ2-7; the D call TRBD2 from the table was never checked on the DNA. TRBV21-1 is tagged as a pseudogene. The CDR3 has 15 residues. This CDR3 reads CATFPPPPAGVEQYF. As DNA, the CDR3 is TGTGCCACCTTCCCCCCTCCCCCAGCGGGAGTCGAGCAGTACTTC.

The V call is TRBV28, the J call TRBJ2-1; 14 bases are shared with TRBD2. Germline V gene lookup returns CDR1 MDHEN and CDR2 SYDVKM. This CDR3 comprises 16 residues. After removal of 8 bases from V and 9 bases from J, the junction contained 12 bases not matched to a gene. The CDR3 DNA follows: TGTGCCAGCTCCAGAGGGTTCGGGACTAGCGGGGGTGAGCAGTTCTTC. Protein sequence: CASSRGFGTSGGEQFF.

CDR3: CASSAGISYEQYF. The CDR3, as DNA: TGTGCCAGCAGCGCGGGAATTTCCTACGAGCAGTACTTC. The rearrangement joins TRBV9 to TRBJ2-7, with a possible D match to TRBD2 (5 bases). Germline V gene data show CDR1 as SGDLS and CDR2 as YYNGEE. Trimming stripped 3 bases from V and 1 base from J, with 8 bases between. The CDR3 is 13 amino acids.

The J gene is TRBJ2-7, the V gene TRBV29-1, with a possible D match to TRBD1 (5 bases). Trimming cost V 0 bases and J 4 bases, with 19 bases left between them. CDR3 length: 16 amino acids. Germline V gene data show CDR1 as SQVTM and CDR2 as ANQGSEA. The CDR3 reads CSVEERSGKSLYEQYF. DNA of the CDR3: TGCAGCGTTGAAGAAAGGTCAGGGAAAAGCCTTTACGAGCAGTACTTC.

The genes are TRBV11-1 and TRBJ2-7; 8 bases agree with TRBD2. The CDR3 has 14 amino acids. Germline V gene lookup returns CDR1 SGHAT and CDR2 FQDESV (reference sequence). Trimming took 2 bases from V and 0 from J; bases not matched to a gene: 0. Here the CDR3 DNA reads TGTGCCAGCAGCTTAACTAGCGGCTCCTACGAGCAGTACTTC. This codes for CASSLTSGSYEQYF.

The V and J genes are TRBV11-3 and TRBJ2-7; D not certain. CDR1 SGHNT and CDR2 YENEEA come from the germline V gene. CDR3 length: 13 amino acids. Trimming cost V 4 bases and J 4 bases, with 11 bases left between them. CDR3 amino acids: CASSSGTLYEQYF. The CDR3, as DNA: TGTGCCAGCAGCTCGGGTACCCTTTACGAGCAGTACTTC.

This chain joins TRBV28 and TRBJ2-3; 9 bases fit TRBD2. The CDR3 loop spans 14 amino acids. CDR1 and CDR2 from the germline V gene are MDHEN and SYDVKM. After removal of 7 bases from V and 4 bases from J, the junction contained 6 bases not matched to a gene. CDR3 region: CASIAGGTADTQYF. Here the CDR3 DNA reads TGTGCCAGCATTGCGGGGGGGACTGCAGATACGCAGTATTTT.

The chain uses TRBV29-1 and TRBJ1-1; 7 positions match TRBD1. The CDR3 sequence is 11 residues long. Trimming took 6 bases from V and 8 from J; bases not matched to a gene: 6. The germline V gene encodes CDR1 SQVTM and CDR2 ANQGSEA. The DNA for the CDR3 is TGCAGCGTCAACACAGGGGCCGAAGCTTTCTTT. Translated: CSVNTGAEAFF.

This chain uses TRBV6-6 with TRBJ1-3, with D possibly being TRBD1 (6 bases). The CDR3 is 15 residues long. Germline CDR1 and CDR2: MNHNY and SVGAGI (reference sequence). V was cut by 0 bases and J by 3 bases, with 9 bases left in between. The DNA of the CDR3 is TGTGCCAGCAGTTACTCGCCAGGGGTTGGAAACACCATATATTTT. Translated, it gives CASSYSPGVGNTIYF.

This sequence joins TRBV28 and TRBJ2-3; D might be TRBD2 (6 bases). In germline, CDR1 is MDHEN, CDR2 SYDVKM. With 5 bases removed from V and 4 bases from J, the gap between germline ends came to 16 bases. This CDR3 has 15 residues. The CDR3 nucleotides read TGTGCCAGCAGTCCGGACATCCGGGGGTCAGATACGCAGTATTTT. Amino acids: CASSPDIRGSDTQYF.